These T cell receptor beta chains were read from a single sample in a study of OX40 agonist ivuxolimab in advanced cancers. The data were produced by immunoSEQ multiplex PCR, yet TCRdb's version contains in-frame clones alone and is incomplete. The sample contains 55,000 to 65,000 clones, about 90% of which appear only once. Sequencing used CD4+ or CD8+ T cells sorted from blood, obtained in a trial of the OX40 agonist ivuxolimab. The receptor source for this set is an adult with an advanced solid tumor such as melanoma, head and neck, liver or kidney cancer. Both conserved end residues are part of each CDR3. The D gene is left open where the match is weak. Size is stated for part of the rows, as once, few or many counts, or as a class when the clone is expanded.

>TRBV11-3|.|.|TRBJ2-7
CASSLGGTVSYEQYF
TGTGCCAGCAGCTTAGGGGGGACGGTCTCCTACGAGCAGTACTTC
>TRBV7-6|.|.|TRBJ2-5
CASSLVVGGELGKETQYF
TGTGCCAGCAGCTTAGTCGTTGGAGGGGAGCTGGGTAAAGAGACCCAGTACTTC
>TRBV6-1|.|.|TRBJ2-1
CASSQMTEYNEQFF
TGTGCCAGCAGTCAAATGACAGAATACAATGAGCAGTTCTTC
>TRBV28|.|.|TRBJ2-1
CASRHSNNEQFF
TGTGCCAGCCGACACAGTAACAATGAGCAGTTCTTC
>TRBV30|.|.|TRBJ1-5
CAWGTVSNQPQHF
TGTGCCTGGGGGACGGTCAGCAATCAGCCCCAGCATTTT
>TRBV5-1|.|.|TRBJ1-1
CASSSFKSLSSEAFF
TGCGCCAGCAGCTCTTTTAAAAGTTTATCCTCCGAAGCTTTCTTT
>TRBV6-4|.|TRBD2|TRBJ2-3
CASSDRAGSTDTQYF
TGTGCCAGCAGTGACAGAGCGGGGTCCACAGATACGCAGTATTTT
>TRBV4-2|.|.|TRBJ2-3
CASSRRDTQYF
TGTGCCAGCAGCAGGCGAGATACGCAGTATTTT
>TRBV18|.|.|TRBJ2-1
CASSPLSATYNEQFF
TGTGCCAGCTCACCACTCTCAGCGACTTACAATGAGCAGTTCTTC
>TRBV5-4|once|.|TRBJ2-2
CASSDRRVNTGELFF
TGTGCCAGCAGCGACCGGAGGGTGAACACCGGGGAGCTGTTTTTT
>TRBV5-5|.|.|TRBJ2-1
CASSLAQGVYNEQFF
TGTGCCAGCAGCTTGGCCCAGGGAGTATACAATGAGCAGTTCTTC
>TRBV19|.|TRBD2|TRBJ2-7
CASSATSANYEQYF
TGTGCCAGTAGTGCGACTAGCGCTAACTACGAGCAGTACTTC
>TRBV18|once|.|TRBJ1-2
CASSPPAANYGYTF
TGTGCCAGCTCACCACCGGCTGCTAACTATGGCTACACCTTC
>TRBV7-2|.|.|TRBJ1-1
CASSPGTAGTEAFF
TGTGCCAGCAGCCCAGGGACGGCTGGTACTGAAGCTTTCTTT
>TRBV7-2|.|.|TRBJ2-2
CASSLVGGPNTGELFF
TGTGCCAGCAGCTTAGTAGGCGGACCTAACACCGGGGAGCTGTTTTTT
>TRBV11-1|.|TRBD1|TRBJ2-1
CASSLEIRDRNNEQFF
TGTGCCAGCAGCTTAGAAATCCGGGACAGGAACAATGAGCAGTTCTTC
>TRBV5-1|once|TRBD2|TRBJ2-1
CASSVAGGPNEQFF
TGCGCCAGCAGCGTTGCGGGAGGGCCCAATGAGCAGTTCTTC
>TRBV6-5|.|.|TRBJ2-5
CASSGRPRQETQYF
TGTGCCAGCAGCGGACGCCCAAGACAAGAGACCCAGTACTTC